The subject of this entry is one T cell receptor beta chain. Original handling: Estimates of nucleated cell counts were drawn from the amplification of reference gene primers. The data were produced by immunoSEQ multiplex PCR, yet TCRdb's version contains in-frame clones alone and is incomplete. Clonal size and the V and J genes are those of that table, whereas D and trimming came from the DNA. The sample shows about 200,000 clones, 70% to 85% of them seen only once. This sample is part of a study of blood T cell repertoires in COVID-19. Study-level background: Sites in the United States, Italy and Spain provided acute and convalescent COVID-19 samples. PBMCs, B-cell-depleted T cells, or T cells were the source of the cDNA or gDNA that made up the material.

Trimming stripped 0 bases from V and 4 bases from J, with 7 bases between. Germline-derived CDR1 and CDR2 are SGHRS and YFSETQ. The CDR3 spans 14 residues. The sequenced material came from peripheral blood. The chain uses TRBV5-1 and TRBJ2-2; D uncertain. The receptor comes from a human donor with acute or convalescent COVID-19. The donor label of this sample is uncertain. The CDR3 nucleotides read TGCGCCAGCAGCTTGGATTCCGTCACCGGGGAGCTGTTTTTT. Encoded protein: CASSLDSVTGELFF.